Following are 15 T cell receptor beta chains from one sample sequenced in a study of post-analysis software for immune sequencing data. General observations from the study: Comparison of patients with controls showed five TRBV segments more frequent in patients, TRBV5-6, TRBV5-1 and TRBV20-1 among them.

These receptors are not linked to any known antigen. Each TCR beta cDNA library carried unique molecular identifiers. TCRdb re-called the PCR reads with MiXCR, one entry per CDR3 protein. The sample holds 650,000 to 850,000 distinct CDR3 sequences, approximately 44% seen once. Sequences were obtained from blood. These receptors originate from a girl between 10 and 17 years old with multiple sclerosis.

Only a few counts were recorded for this clonotype. The rearrangement links TRBV30 to TRBJ2-5; possibly TRBD1 or TRBD2 for D (5 bases each). Trimming stripped 0 bases from V and 4 bases from J, with 12 bases between. The CDR3 covers 14 residues. CDR1 and CDR2 from the germline V gene are GTSNPN and SVGIG (reference sequence). CDR3: CAWSVRGVAETQYF. The CDR3 nucleotides are TGTGCCTGGAGTGTAAGGGGAGTGGCAGAGACCCAGTACTTC.

There are a few counts of this clonotype. The chain couples TRBV7-9 to TRBJ2-6; 9 bases are shared with TRBD2. The germline gives CDR1 SEHNR, CDR2 FQNEAQ (reference sequence). The ends lost 0 bases at V and 1 base at J; junction bases unmatched: 10. The CDR3 is made up of 20 amino acids. The CDR3 loop reads CASSLAAVREGLSGANVLTF. Written as DNA, the CDR3 is TGTGCCAGCAGCTTAGCCGCGGTGCGGGAGGGCCTTTCTGGGGCCAACGTCCTGACTTTC.

The CDR3 nucleotides are TGCAGTGCAAACCCGACCGGGACGATCAATCAGCCCCAGCATTTT. Amino acid sequence: CSANPTGTINQPQHF. The chain is built from TRBV20-1 and TRBJ1-5, with D perhaps TRBD1 (5 bases). This CDR3 region has 15 residues. The V end was cut by 6 bases, the J end by 3 bases, with 18 bases between. Germline V gives CDR1 DFQATT, CDR2 SNEGSKA (reference sequence).

In this sample, this clonotype turned up a few times. The chain uses TRBV3-1 and TRBJ2-5; TRBD1 is a possible D gene (6 bases). The J call may not be correct, given that the DNA end is closer to TRBJ2-7. CDR3 size: 15 residues. Per the germline V gene, CDR1 is LGHDT and CDR2 is YNNKEL (reference sequence). The CDR3 protein is CASSQEQGSFYEQYF. CDR3 coding DNA: TGTGCCAGCAGCCAAGAGCAGGGGAGTTTCTACGAGCAGTACTTC.

This rearrangement joins TRBV20-1 to TRBJ2-7; a possible D gene is TRBD1 (6 bases). The CDR3 length is 13 residues. In germline, CDR1 is DFQATT, CDR2 SNEGSKA (reference sequence). V lost 6 bases and J lost 5, with 17 bases in between. CDR3 coding DNA: TGCAGTGCGACCGTAACAGGGCCAGACGAGCAGTACTTC. Translated, it gives CSATVTGPDEQYF.

This CDR3 reads CASSYGLEGGNEQFF. The CDR3 nucleotides are TGTGCCAGCAGTTACGGACTAGAGGGTGGAAATGAGCAGTTCTTC. The gene calls are TRBV6-5 and TRBJ2-1; 7 bases are shared with TRBD2. The CDR3 spans 15 residues. The junction had 8 bases not matched to a gene; V was cut back by 2 bases and J by 7 bases. Germline CDR1 reads MNHEY; CDR2 reads SVGAGI.

This chain connects TRBV6-2 or TRBV6-3 to TRBJ2-7, with D possibly being TRBD2 (5 bases). This CDR3 comprises 15 residues. With 2 bases removed from V and 6 bases from J, the gap between germline ends came to 17 bases. Germline CDR1 is MNHEY and CDR2 is SVGEGT. CDR3 bases: TGTGCCAGCAGTTACGGGCTCGGGGTAGCCTCCGAGCAGTACTTC. Its translation is CASSYGLGVASEQYF.

The gene calls are TRBV6-5 and TRBJ2-3, with TRBD2 identical over 7 bases. Germline V gene lookup returns CDR1 MNHEY and CDR2 SVGAGI. The CDR3 consists of 16 residues. V was clipped by 8 bases and J by 1 base; unmatched bases: 12. DNA of the CDR3: TGTGCCAGCGGCCTCGGGGAGGGGACTGGCACAGATACGCAGTATTTT. Its translation: CASGLGEGTGTDTQYF.

J is TRBJ2-7 and V is TRBV21-1; TRBD1 was called by the table and not checked on the DNA. TRBV21-1 has pseudogene status. The CDR3 loop spans 19 amino acids. CDR3 in DNA: TGTGCCAGCAGCAAAGAAAGAGGGATTGGGCAGGGACCCGGCTACGAGCAGTACTTC. Amino acid sequence: CASSKERGIGQGPGYEQYF.

This chain connects TRBV6-5 to TRBJ1-1, with a weak D call TRBD1 (5 bases). Trimming shortened V by 0 bases and J by 4 bases, and 12 bases separated the two germline ends. Germline CDR1 is MNHEY and CDR2 is SVGAGI. The CDR3 has 15 residues. The CDR3 here is CASSYSAGRLTEAFF. Written as DNA, the CDR3 is TGTGCCAGCAGTTACTCCGCAGGGAGACTCACTGAAGCTTTCTTT.

This sequence joins TRBV12-3 or TRBV12-4 and TRBJ1-2, with D hard to call. The CDR3 runs 12 residues. V gave up 3 bases and J gave up 6 bases, with 8 bases separating them. The CDR3 reads CASSLAKHGYTF. CDR3 DNA sequence: TGTGCCAGCAGTTTGGCCAAACATGGCTACACCTTC.

The rearrangement links TRBV18 to TRBJ2-7; D is unclear. V shed 0 bases and J shed 4 bases, with 16 bases lying between them. There are 16 residues in the CDR3. Germline loops: CDR1 KGHSH, CDR2 LQKENI. The CDR3 DNA sequence: TGTGCCAGCTCACCACCAGGACGTTCCTCCTCATACGAGCAGTACTTC. It yields the protein CASSPPGRSSSYEQYF.

This clonotype was seen many times. The V gene is TRBV5-1, the J gene TRBJ2-5; 10 nucleotides line up with TRBD1. Germline V CDR1 and CDR2: SGHRS, YFSETQ. The CDR3 is 14 residues long. With V trimmed by 4 bases and J by 3 bases, 3 bases remained unmatched. In DNA form, the CDR3 reads TGCGCCAGCAGCCCCGGGACAGGGGAAGAGACCCAGTACTTC. It codes for CASSPGTGEETQYF.

In this sample, this clonotype turned up a few times. The V call is TRBV19, the J call TRBJ2-7; D unresolved. CDR1 is LNHDA and CDR2 is SQIVND in the germline V gene (reference sequence). This CDR3 has 13 residues. V lost 5 bases to trimming and J lost 3 bases, with 11 bases between them. The DNA of the CDR3 is TGTGCCAGTAGTGGAACGGGTATCTACGAGCAGTACTTC. Translated, it gives CASSGTGIYEQYF.

This clonotype was recorded a few times. V is TRBV6-6 and J is TRBJ2-7, with D tentatively TRBD1 (6 bases). The CDR3 runs 14 residues. Trimming shortened V by 5 bases and J by 0 bases, and 11 bases separated the two germline ends. Germline CDR1 reads MNHNY; CDR2 reads SVGAGI (reference sequence). In nucleotides, the CDR3 is TGTGCCAGCAGTCGACAGGTGAGCTCCTACGAGCAGTACTTC. Encoded protein: CASSRQVSSYEQYF.